Only one count was recorded for the clone carrying this TCR beta chain. The sample comes from a study of blood T cell repertoires in COVID-19. Study in general: The cDNA or gDNA used as material had been derived from T cells, B-cell-depleted T cells, or PBMCs.

The protocol was immunoSEQ multiplex PCR, while the TCRdb copy is restricted to in-frame clones and leaves out a portion. The table records roughly 200,000 clones, about 81% of them present only once. Enrollment of patients from Seattle took place during active infection, with longitudinal follow-up. V was trimmed by 0 bases and J by 5 bases, leaving 17 bases between them. Germline V CDR1 and CDR2: SGHTA, FQGNSA. The CDR3 is 17 residues long. The clonotype was recovered from a woman older than 75 with COVID-19, enrolled during active disease. The specimen sequenced was peripheral blood. This chain links TRBV7-2 with TRBJ2-4; TRBD2 is a possible D gene (5 bases). The CDR3 nucleotides are TGTGCCAGCAGCTTAGCCCTCGGACTGTCGCCAGAAAACATTCAGTACTTC. It encodes CASSLALGLSPENIQYF.